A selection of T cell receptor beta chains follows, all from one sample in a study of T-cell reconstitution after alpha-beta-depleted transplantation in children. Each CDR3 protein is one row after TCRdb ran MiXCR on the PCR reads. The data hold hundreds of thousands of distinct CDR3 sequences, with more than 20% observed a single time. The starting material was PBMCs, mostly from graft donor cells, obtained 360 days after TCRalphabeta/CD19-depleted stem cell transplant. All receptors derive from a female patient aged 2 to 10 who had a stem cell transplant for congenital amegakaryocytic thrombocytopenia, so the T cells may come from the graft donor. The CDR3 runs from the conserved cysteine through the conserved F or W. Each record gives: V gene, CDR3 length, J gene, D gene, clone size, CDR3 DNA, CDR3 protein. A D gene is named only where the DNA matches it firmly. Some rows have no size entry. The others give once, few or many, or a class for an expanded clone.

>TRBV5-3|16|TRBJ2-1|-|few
TGTGCCAGCAACCTGTGGCCGGGGCGCTCCTACAATGAGCAGTTCTTC
CASNLWPGRSYNEQFF
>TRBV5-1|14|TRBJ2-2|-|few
TGCGCCAGCGGACAGTCCGCGAACACCGGGGAGCTGTTTTTT
CASGQSANTGELFF
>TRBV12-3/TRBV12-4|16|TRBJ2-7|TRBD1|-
TGTGCCAGCAGTTTAGAGTGGCCGGGACAGGGGTACGAGCAGTACTTC
CASSLEWPGQGYEQYF
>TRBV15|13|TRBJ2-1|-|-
TGTGCCACCAGCAGAGATAACGCTGGGCCGCAGTTCTTC
CATSRDNAGPQFF
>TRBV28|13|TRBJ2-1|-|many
TGTGCCAGCAGTCCCGCGGGAAACAATGAGCAGTTCTTC
CASSPAGNNEQFF
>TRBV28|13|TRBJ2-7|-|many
TGTGCCAGCAGTTTCCTAGCTGGCTACGAGCAGTACTTC
CASSFLAGYEQYF
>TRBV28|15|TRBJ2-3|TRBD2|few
TGTGCCAGTCGGACTAGCGGGGCGATCACAGATACGCAGTATTTT
CASRTSGAITDTQYF
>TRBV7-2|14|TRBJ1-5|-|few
TGTGCCAGCAGCTTAGAGGGTGTCAATCAGCCCCAGCATTTT
CASSLEGVNQPQHF
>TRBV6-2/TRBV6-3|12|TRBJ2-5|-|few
TGTGCCAGCAGTTACAACCTGGAGACCCAGTACTTC
CASSYNLETQYF
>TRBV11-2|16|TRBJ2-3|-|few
TGTGCCAGCAGCTTAGTTGCAGCGGCTGGCACGAATACGCAGTATTTT
CASSLVAAAGTNTQYF
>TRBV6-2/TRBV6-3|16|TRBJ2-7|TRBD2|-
TGTGCCAGCAGTTACTCGAAGCTAGCGGGGGACTACGAGCAGTACTTC
CASSYSKLAGDYEQYF
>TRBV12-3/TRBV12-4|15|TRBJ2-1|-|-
TGTGCCAGCACCACACAGGGACTCTGGGGGAATGAGCAGTTCTTC
CASTTQGLWGNEQFF
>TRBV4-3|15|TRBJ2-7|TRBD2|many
TGCGCCAGCAGCCAAGGTATAGCGGGAGACTACGAGCAGTACTTC
CASSQGIAGDYEQYF
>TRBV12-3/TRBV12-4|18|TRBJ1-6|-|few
TGTGCCAGCAGTTTAGGGGTTACCCAGTTCGCCTATAATTCACCCCTCCACTTT
CASSLGVTQFAYNSPLHF
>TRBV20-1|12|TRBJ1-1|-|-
TGCAGTGCTGACCAGGGTTTCACTGAAGCTTTCTTT
CSADQGFTEAFF
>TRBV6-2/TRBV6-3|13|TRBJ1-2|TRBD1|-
TGTGCCAGCAGTTACCTGACAGGGGGAAGCTACACCTTC
CASSYLTGGSYTF
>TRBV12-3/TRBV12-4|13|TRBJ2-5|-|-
TGTGCCAGCAGTTATTCGGGGGTAGAGACCCAGTACTTC
CASSYSGVETQYF
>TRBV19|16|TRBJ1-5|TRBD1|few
TGTGCCAGTAAGAAGGACAGGGGTCAGGGCAATCAGCCCCAGCATTTT
CASKKDRGQGNQPQHF
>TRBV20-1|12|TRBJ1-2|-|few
TGCAGTGCTAGTCACAGGCCATATGGCTACACCTTC
CSASHRPYGYTF
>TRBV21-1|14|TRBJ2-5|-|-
TGTGCCAGCAGCAAATCGCGGCAGCAAGAGACCCAGTACTTC
CASSKSRQQETQYF
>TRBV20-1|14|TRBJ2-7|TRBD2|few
TGCAGTGCCATGGCTAGCGGGAGGGCCGATGAGCAGTACTTC
CSAMASGRADEQYF
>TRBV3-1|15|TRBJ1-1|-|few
TGTGCCAGCAGCCCCGCCGGGACACTGAACACTGAAGCTTTCTTT
CASSPAGTLNTEAFF
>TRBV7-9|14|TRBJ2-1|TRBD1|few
TGTGCCAGCAGCTTATCGACAGGGGGCAATGAGCAGTTCTTC
CASSLSTGGNEQFF
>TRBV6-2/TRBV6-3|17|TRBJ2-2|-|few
TGTGCCAGCAAAGGGGCCCCCGGACAAATGAACACCGGGGAGCTGTTTTTT
CASKGAPGQMNTGELFF
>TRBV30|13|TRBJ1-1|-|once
TGTGCCTGGACCCAGGCGGTAAACACTGAAGCTTTCTTT
CAWTQAVNTEAFF
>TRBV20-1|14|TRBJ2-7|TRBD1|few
TGCAGTGCTAGCCCCGGACAGGGAGGCCTCGAGCAGTACTTC
CSASPGQGGLEQYF
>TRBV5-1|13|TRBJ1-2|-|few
TGCGCCAGCAGCTGGGTGACCGGGGGTCGGTCCACCTTC
CASSWVTGGRSTF
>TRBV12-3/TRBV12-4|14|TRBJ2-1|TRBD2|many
TGTGCCAGCAACTGGGCTAGCGGGAGCAATGAGCAGTTCTTC
CASNWASGSNEQFF
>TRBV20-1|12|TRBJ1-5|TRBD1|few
TGCAGTGCTAGAAGACAGGGGCAGCCCCAGCATTTT
CSARRQGQPQHF
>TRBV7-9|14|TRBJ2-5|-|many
TGTGCCAGCAGCCCCCAGGGATGGAAAGAGACCCAGTACTTC
CASSPQGWKETQYF
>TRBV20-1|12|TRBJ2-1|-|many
TGCAGTCTCCCTGGTAGCTACAATGAGCAGTTCTTC
CSLPGSYNEQFF
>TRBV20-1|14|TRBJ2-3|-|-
TGCAGTGCTAGAGTCAGCGGGCGAGTAGATACGCAGTATTTT
CSARVSGRVDTQYF
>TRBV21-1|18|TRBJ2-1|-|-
TGTGCCAGCAGCAAAGCGCGGCGCGGATCAAGCTCCTACAATGAGCAGTTCTTC
CASSKARRGSSSYNEQFF
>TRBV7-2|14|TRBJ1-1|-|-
TGTGCCAGCAGCCGACAGGCGCGGGATAGAGAAGCTTTCTTT
CASSRQARDREAFF
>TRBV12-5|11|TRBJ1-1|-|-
TGTGCTAGTGGTTTGTCAGGGAAAGCTTTCTTT
CASGLSGKAFF
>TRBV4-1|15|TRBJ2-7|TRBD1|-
TGCGCCAGCAGCGCGACAGGGGGAGTTAACTACGAGCAGTACTTC
CASSATGGVNYEQYF
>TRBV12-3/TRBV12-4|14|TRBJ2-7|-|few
TGTGCCAGCAGTTTAAGCTCGGGAAACTACGAGCAGTACTTC
CASSLSSGNYEQYF
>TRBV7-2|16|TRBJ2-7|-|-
TGTGCCAGCAGCTTAGCCCCGTCAGGGACATCCTACGAGCAGTACTTC
CASSLAPSGTSYEQYF
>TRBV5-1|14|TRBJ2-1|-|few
TGCGCCAGCAGCGCTAAACAGGGTTCCGATGAGCAGTTCTTC
CASSAKQGSDEQFF
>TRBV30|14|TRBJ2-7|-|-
TGTGCCTGGAGTGTACTCTCCCCCAAAAGCGAGCAGTACTTC
CAWSVLSPKSEQYF
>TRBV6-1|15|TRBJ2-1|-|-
TGTGCCAGCAGAGTAACGCGATCAGCGGGTAATGAGCAGTTCTTC
CASRVTRSAGNEQFF